This T cell receptor beta chain originates from a study of T cell responses to AZD1222 COVID-19 vaccine. Repertoires were generated with immunoSEQ multiplex PCR, while TCRdb's copy carries only in-frame clones and drops some. The sample holds 120,000 to 150,000 clones, 80% to 95% seen once. Germline-derived CDR1 and CDR2 are MNHEY and SVGAGI. This CDR3 has 14 residues. The ends lost 6 bases at V and 6 bases at J; junction bases unmatched: 7. The chain employs TRBV6-5 and TRBJ1-5, with 8 bases that match TRBD1. This receptor was obtained from an adult in good health. The source material was peripheral blood, sampled on day 0 of AZD1222 vaccination. The CDR3 reads CASSLQGVGQPQHF. Here the CDR3 DNA reads TGTGCCAGCAGCCTACAGGGGGTTGGTCAGCCCCAGCATTTT.